This T cell receptor beta chain was captured in a study of T cell responses to AZD1222 COVID-19 vaccine. V shed 5 bases, J shed 9 bases, and the junction held 7 bases outside the gene matches. CDR1 is LNHDA and CDR2 is SQIVND in the germline V gene (reference sequence). This CDR3 region has 14 residues. This clone was detected only once. Profiled with immunoSEQ multiplex PCR; TCRdb holds only in-frame clones, not every one. In the table there are 120,000 to 150,000 clones, roughly 89% of which are singletons. This chain links TRBV19 with TRBJ1-6; the match to TRBD1 covers 7 bases. The material sequenced was peripheral blood, taken on day 0 of AZD1222 vaccination. This receptor was obtained from an adult in good health. CDR3 bases: TGTGCCAGTAGTTCCGGGACAGACTTTTCACCCCTCCACTTT. Amino acid sequence: CASSSGTDFSPLHF.